At least ten counts were recorded for the clone carrying this TCR beta chain. Its antigen remains unknown. V gave up 0 bases and J gave up 9 bases, with 14 bases separating them. Germline loops: CDR1 PRHDT, CDR2 FYEKMQ (reference sequence). The CDR3 is 14 amino acids. This sample was included in a study of CD8+CD57+ T cells in acquired aplastic anemia. On the study more broadly: CD4+ and CD8+ cells, once sorted, gave DNA averaging approximately 3.3 ug. Healthy donor CD4+ cell samples had a mean of roughly 9.8 million reads.

Investigators profiled TCR beta VDJ and CDR3 from genomic DNA template. TCRdb used MiXCR to reprocess the reads, holding one entry per CDR3 protein. The sample carries 200,000 to 250,000 distinct CDR3 sequences, roughly 33% recorded once. The study's findings and limits: Found in both controls and patients were around 29 CD8+ CDR3 sequences. No significant difference in CD8+ Simpson's diversity was found between patients and controls.

The clonotype comes from a human donor in good health, serving as a control. V and J are TRBV13 and TRBJ1-2; D is unclear. The sequenced sample consisted of sorted CD4+, CD8+, or CD8+CD57+ T cells (not recorded which) from PBMCs. DNA for the CDR3: TGTGCCAGCAGCTTAGGGAGCCCCGGCGATCGCTACACCTTC. Amino acid sequence: CASSLGSPGDRYTF.